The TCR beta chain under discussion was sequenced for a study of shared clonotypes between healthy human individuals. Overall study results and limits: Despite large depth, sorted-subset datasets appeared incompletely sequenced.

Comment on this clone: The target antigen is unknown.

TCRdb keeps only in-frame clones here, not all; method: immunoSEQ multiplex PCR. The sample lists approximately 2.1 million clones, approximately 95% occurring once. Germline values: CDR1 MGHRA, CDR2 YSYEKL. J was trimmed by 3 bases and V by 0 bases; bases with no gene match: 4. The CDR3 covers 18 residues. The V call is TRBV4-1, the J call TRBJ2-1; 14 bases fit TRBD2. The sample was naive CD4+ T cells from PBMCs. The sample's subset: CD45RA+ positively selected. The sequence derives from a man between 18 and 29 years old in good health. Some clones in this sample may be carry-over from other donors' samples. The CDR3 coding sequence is TGCGCCAGCAGCCAAGAAGGGACTAGCGGGAGCCACTACAATGAGCAGTTCTTC. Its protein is CASSQEGTSGSHYNEQFF.